This record concerns one TCR beta chain sequence. Its cognate antigen is unknown. The CDR3 sequence is 16 residues long. Germline CDR1 and CDR2: LNHDA and SQIVND (reference sequence). V trimming: 3 bases; J trimming: 5 bases; junction bases outside the gene matches: 9. The data derive from a study of shared clonotypes between healthy human individuals. For the study at large: Researchers drew samples from a couple of women and a few men aged 18 to 49.

General study points: Among donors, the sharing of clonotypes was expected to be influenced by sequencing depth. The low donor count limited represented genetic and exposure-history diversity.

Several immunoSEQ plates received, in even portions, the genomic DNA of each subset. Sequencing used immunoSEQ multiplex PCR; TCRdb keeps in-frame clones, though not all of them. Among 330,000 or so clones listed, 73% were seen once. The TCR originated in a man aged 25 to 40 in good health. The rearrangement joins TRBV19 to TRBJ1-2; 10 bases agree with TRBD1. Source material: memory CD4+ T cells sorted from blood. Subset specified: CD45RA-negative fraction. The CDR3 loop reads CASSISTGGAGYGYTF. DNA for the CDR3: TGTGCCAGTAGTATTTCGACAGGGGGCGCAGGATATGGCTACACCTTC.